The 11 T cell receptor beta chains below come from one sample, sequenced in a study of memory CD4+ T cells and cytomegalovirus serostatus (dated by TCRdb to the late 2010s). The library was generated by the immunoSEQ multiplex PCR assay. The immuneACCESS repertoire file appears here via TCRdb, limited to in-frame rearrangements. These files lack a portion of the clones; in checked studies, under half of the deficit traces to unresolved V genes, and the cause of the others is not known. The sample includes 35,000 to 55,000 clones, with about 80% observed a single time. The top ten clones comprise less than 2.5% of the sample. A FACSAria II was used to sort memory CD4+ T cells, defined as single viable CD3+CD4+CD8-CD45RO+ cells. Sequenced sample: memory CD4+ T cells from blood. Source of these receptors: an adult in good health and CMV-seronegative.

The chain couples TRBV7-2 to TRBJ2-3, with 16 nucleotides matching TRBD2. This CDR3 is 14 amino acids long. Trimming cost V 3 bases and J 12 bases; bases outside gene matches: 3. In germline, CDR1 is SGHTA, CDR2 FQGNSA. The CDR3 protein is CASSFGTSGGVQYF. The CDR3 DNA follows: TGTGCCAGCAGCTTCGGGACTAGCGGGGGGGTCCAGTATTTT.

The genes are TRBV14 and TRBJ2-2; D gene unclear. The CDR3 is 15 amino acids. Germline CDR1 reads SGHDN; CDR2 reads FVKESK. V was cut by 0 bases and J by 1 base, with 6 bases left in between. The CDR3 nucleotides read TGTGCCAGCAGCCAAGATACCCTGAACACCGGGGAGCTGTTTTTT. Translating it yields CASSQDTLNTGELFF.

The chain carries TRBV28 and TRBJ1-1; no firm D call. CDR1 is MDHEN and CDR2 is SYDVKM in the germline V gene. This CDR3 has 11 amino acids. Trimming cost V 3 bases and J 9 bases, with 8 bases left between them. The CDR3 nucleotides read TGTGCCAGCAGTTTTAGGGATCAAGCTTTCTTT. This codes for CASSFRDQAFF. The variable domain in full, with the rest retrieved from reference TRBV28 and TRBJ1-1, is DVKVTQSSRYLVKRTGEKVFLECVQDMDHENMFWYRQDPGLGLRLIYFSYDVKMKEKGDIPEGYSVSREKKERFSLILESASTNQTSMYLCASSFRDQAFFGQGTRLTVV.

The chain's CDR3 is CSVVNLREQYF. CDR3 DNA sequence: TGCAGCGTTGTTAATCTCCGGGAGCAGTACTTC. This rearrangement joins TRBV29-1 to TRBJ2-7; D unresolved. V lost 4 bases and J 7 bases, leaving 11 bases between the germline ends. Germline V gene data show CDR1 as SQVTM and CDR2 as ANQGSEA. This CDR3 has 11 residues.

The chain couples TRBV9 to TRBJ1-1, with no clear D. The germline gives CDR1 SGDLS, CDR2 YYNGEE. CDR3 length: 16 amino acids. The V end lost 7 bases, the J end lost 0 bases, and 19 bases lay between the germline ends. This CDR3 reads CASGPSRENMNTEAFF. The DNA of the CDR3 is TGTGCCAGCGGACCTTCAAGGGAGAACATGAACACTGAAGCTTTCTTT.

This clone was recorded only once. This chain connects TRBV5-1 to TRBJ1-4; the D gene is possibly TRBD1 (5 bases). Germline CDR1 is SGHRS and CDR2 is YFSETQ. V lost 1 base to trimming and J lost 7 bases, with 14 bases between them. The CDR3 extends over 15 amino acids. The CDR3 is CASSLLPGRGEKLFF. CDR3 coding DNA: TGCGCCAGCAGCTTGCTGCCAGGGAGAGGTGAAAAACTGTTTTTT.

The chain couples TRBV19 to TRBJ1-6; D remains unclear. Trimming took off 3 bases at V and 2 bases at J, with 11 bases between the two ends. This CDR3 contains 16 residues. Germline V gene lookup returns CDR1 LNHDA and CDR2 SQIVND (reference sequence). The CDR3 DNA is TGTGCCAGTAGTATTCAGATAGGGACCTATAATTCACCCCTCCACTTT. Translating it yields CASSIQIGTYNSPLHF.

Comments on this clone: Other DNA sequences in this specimen translate into the identical CDR3. J is TRBJ1-1 and V is TRBV11-2, with D tentatively TRBD1 (5 bases). CDR1 is SGHAT and CDR2 is FQNNGV in the germline V gene. CDR3 size: 13 residues. Trimming left V 3 bases short and J 2 bases short, with 7 bases between. The CDR3 region has the DNA TGTGCCAGCAGCTTTCAGGGAAACACTGAAGCTTTCTTT. This gives the protein CASSFQGNTEAFF.

The rearrangement links TRBV5-4 to TRBJ2-7; 8 bases line up with TRBD1. V shed 3 bases and J 2 bases; nucleotides not matched to a gene: 4. This CDR3 comprises 14 residues. Germline CDR1 and CDR2: SGHNT and YYREEE (reference sequence). The CDR3 loop is CASSYGTGTYEQYF. As DNA, the CDR3 is TGTGCCAGCAGCTACGGGACAGGCACCTACGAGCAGTACTTC.

The rearrangement links TRBV15 to TRBJ2-5, with TRBD2 matching over 8 bases. The CDR3 has 13 amino acids. The ends lost 7 bases at V and 3 bases at J; junction bases unmatched: 4. Germline V CDR1 and CDR2: LNHNV, YYDKDF (reference sequence). The CDR3 is CATTRGDKETQYF. CDR3 DNA sequence: TGTGCCACCACGCGGGGGGATAAAGAGACCCAGTACTTC.

J is TRBJ1-3 and V is TRBV19, with no clear D. V dropped 5 bases and J dropped 0 bases, with 8 bases sitting between them. Germline V gene data show CDR1 as LNHDA and CDR2 as SQIVND (reference sequence). The CDR3 has 14 residues. In DNA, the CDR3 is TGTGCCAGTAGTGATTGGGACTCTGGAAACACCATATATTTT. Its protein product is CASSDWDSGNTIYF. Full variable domain (remainder filled in from reference TRBV19 and TRBJ1-3): DGGITQSPKYLFRKEGQNVTLSCEQNLNHDAMYWYRQDPGQGLRLIYYSQIVNDFQKGDIAEGYSVSREKKESFPLTVTSAQKNPTAFYLCASSDWDSGNTIYFGEGSWLTVV.